Listed below are T cell receptor beta chains from one sample, sequenced in a study of cytomegalovirus exposure and HLA in healthy donors. The data were produced by immunoSEQ multiplex PCR, yet TCRdb's version contains in-frame clones alone and is incomplete. Of roughly 150,000 clones listed, over 70% are singletons. The sample was PBMCs. These receptors all stem from a woman in her late teens or twenties in good health and CMV-seronegative. Both conserved end residues are part of each CDR3. D genes are given only for firm matches. Clone size is not always given. Where it is, it says once, few, many or a class for expanded clones.

v_call	d_call	j_call	clone_size	cdr3_nt	cdr3_aa
TRBV14	-	TRBJ2-2	few	TGTGCCAGCAGCCAAGGAACGACAGCCACCGGGGAGCTGTTTTTT	CASSQGTTATGELFF
TRBV28	-	TRBJ1-6	few	TGTGCCAGCAGTAGAACGACAGGAAGCTATAATTCACCCCTCCACTTT	CASSRTTGSYNSPLHF
TRBV18	-	TRBJ1-2	-	TGTGCCAGCTCACCACAGGACAGCCTTGGCTACACCTTC	CASSPQDSLGYTF
TRBV11-3	-	TRBJ2-3	once	TGTGCCAGCAGCTCGGGGATCCACACAGATACGCAGTATTTT	CASSSGIHTDTQYF
TRBV7-8	-	TRBJ1-4	-	TGTGCCAGCAGCCTCGGACAGTTTGCAACTAATGAAAAACTGTTTTTT	CASSLGQFATNEKLFF
TRBV5-1	-	TRBJ1-5	few	TGCGCCAGCAGCTTGGGCAGTAGCAATCAGCCCCAGCATTTT	CASSLGSSNQPQHF
TRBV11-2	-	TRBJ1-2	-	TGTGCCAGCAGCCCTGGGGGGGGTGGGGCCTATGGCTACACCTTC	CASSPGGGGAYGYTF
TRBV5-5	-	TRBJ1-1	-	TGTGCCAGCAGCTTGTTACGGACAGCGAACACTGAAGCTTTCTTT	CASSLLRTANTEAFF
TRBV4-1	-	TRBJ1-5	-	TGCGCCAGCAGCCCCCGCGGGGGGGGCAATCAGCCCCAGCATTTT	CASSPRGGGNQPQHF
TRBV11-2	-	TRBJ1-2	-	TGTGCCAGCAGCCTCGGGCAGGGAGGGTATGGCTACACCTTC	CASSLGQGGYGYTF
TRBV5-1	TRBD2	TRBJ2-7	-	TGCGCCAGCAGCTTCTACGGGGGGGCTTACGAGCAGTACTTC	CASSFYGGAYEQYF
TRBV7-9	TRBD1	TRBJ1-1	-	TGTGCCAGCAGCTTAGGACAGGGGAACACTGAAGCTTTCTTT	CASSLGQGNTEAFF
TRBV2	TRBD1	TRBJ1-1	-	TGTGCCAGCAGTGAACTACCCGGACAGGAGATGAACACTGAAGCTTTCTTT	CASSELPGQEMNTEAFF
TRBV5-6	TRBD1	TRBJ1-5	few	TGTGCCAGCAGCGCCGCAGGGGGTTGGAATCAGCCCCAGCATTTT	CASSAAGGWNQPQHF
TRBV7-9	TRBD1	TRBJ1-1	-	TGTGCCAGCAGCCCCGGGACAGATGAAGCTTTCTTT	CASSPGTDEAFF
TRBV7-9	-	TRBJ2-7	few	TGTTCCAGCAGCTTAAGCGACCCGTACGAGCAGTACTTC	CSSSLSDPYEQYF
TRBV5-1	-	TRBJ1-1	-	TGCGCCAGCAGCTATTGGATGACGGACACCAACACTGAAGCTTTCTTT	CASSYWMTDTNTEAFF
TRBV11-3	TRBD2	TRBJ2-1	-	TGTGCCAGCAGCTCCCGGACTAGCGGGGACAATGAGCAGTTCTTC	CASSSRTSGDNEQFF
TRBV19	-	TRBJ1-2	few	TGTGCCAGTAGGCAGGGGAGAAATAACTATGGCTACACCTTC	CASRQGRNNYGYTF
TRBV5-1	-	TRBJ1-1	-	TGCGCCAGCAGCTCGAGTACAGAGAACACTGAAGCTTTCTTT	CASSSSTENTEAFF
TRBV2	TRBD1	TRBJ1-1	-	TGTGCCACCATATTCCAGGGGGTGAACACTGAAGCTTTCTTT	CATIFQGVNTEAFF
TRBV9	TRBD1	TRBJ2-5	-	TGTGCCAGCAGCGTTGGGGCCGGGACAGGAGAGACCCAGTACTTC	CASSVGAGTGETQYF
TRBV5-5	-	TRBJ2-1	-	TGTGCCAGCAGCTCACAGGGAACCCGCCGCGATGAGCAGTTCTTC	CASSSQGTRRDEQFF
TRBV7-7	TRBD2	TRBJ2-1	-	TGTGCTAGCAGCAGAACTAGCGGGGGGGCAGGTGAGCAGTTCTTC	CASSRTSGGAGEQFF
TRBV9	-	TRBJ1-1	-	TGTGCCAGCAGCCCCCGCGGACAGCAGAACACTGAAGCTTTCTTT	CASSPRGQQNTEAFF
TRBV5-1	TRBD1	TRBJ2-6	-	TGCGCCAGCGTCCCGGGACAGGGAATCTCTGGGGCCAACGTCCTGACTTTC	CASVPGQGISGANVLTF
TRBV7-8	TRBD1	TRBJ1-2	-	TGTGCCAGCAGCCGGGGCACAGGGGGCGCTAACTATGGCTACACCTTC	CASSRGTGGANYGYTF
TRBV5-1	-	TRBJ1-2	few	TGCGCCAGCAGCCCCGAGGCCAGGGGTTACGCTGGCTACACCTTC	CASSPEARGYAGYTF
TRBV5-4	-	TRBJ1-4	-	TGTGCCAGCAGCTTGTTAGAGGATACTAATGAAAAACTGTTTTTT	CASSLLEDTNEKLFF
TRBV2	TRBD2	TRBJ2-7	few	TGTGCCAGCCTAGGCGCGGGGGGGCTTATCGACGAGCAGTACTTC	CASLGAGGLIDEQYF
TRBV6-1	TRBD1	TRBJ1-2	-	TGTGCCAGCAGTGAACTAGACAGGGGGTATGGCTACACCTTC	CASSELDRGYGYTF